This T cell receptor beta chain was identified during a study of early T cells in non-severe SARS-CoV-2 infection. Study-wide context: Sequencing was performed on bulk RNA from unsorted whole blood, leaving chains unpaired.

Unique molecular identifiers (one per individual cDNA molecule) were attached. One entry per CDR3 protein, called by TCRdb with MiXCR from the 5' RACE reads. In the table there are 100,000 to 120,000 distinct CDR3 sequences, about 12% of which are singletons. Study conclusions and caveats: Database matching using VDJdb favored anti-spike CD8 responses, with private and CD4 specificities left missing.

This clonotype has ten or more counts. Its antigen is unknown. The receptor's source is an adult who was a healthcare worker with PCR-confirmed SARS-CoV-2 infection or an uninfected control (not recorded which). Sequencing was carried out using whole blood.

CDR3 coding DNA: TGTGCCAGCAGCTCGCAGGATGCAGATACGCAGTATTTT. Translated, it gives CASSSQDADTQYF. The chain employs TRBV7-9 and TRBJ2-3, with D hard to call. Germline V gene data show CDR1 as SEHNR and CDR2 as FQNEAQ (reference sequence). V gave up 4 bases and J gave up 4 bases, with 9 bases separating them. The CDR3 has 13 amino acids.